The TCR beta chain described here comes from a study of T cell repertoires in cytomegalovirus infection. For the study at large: HLA-B-restricted CMV epitopes that are well studied were used alongside recently identified HLA-C-restricted ones.

Regarding the study as a whole: HLA-C-restricted TCR beta clonotypes specific for CMV led the ex vivo response. Cumulative public TCR beta family frequency identified carriers of CMV plus the relevant HLA.

This clonotype has a handful of counts. The antigen remains undetermined. V lost 2 bases and J lost 2, with 4 bases in between. Germline lookup yields CDR1 MNHNY and CDR2 SVGAGI (reference sequence). The CDR3 has 13 amino acids. From the reads, TCRdb called clonotypes with MiXCR, one entry per CDR3 protein. This table holds 900,000 to 950,000 distinct CDR3 sequences, about a third found once. This receptor was obtained from a human donor in good health (CMV status not recorded). Some clones in this sample may be carry-over from other donors' samples. The V and J genes are TRBV6-6 and TRBJ1-5; D gene uncertain. The specimen comprised cultured CD8+ T cells from PBMCs, sampled from culture after CMV antigen stimulation. CDR3: CASSYNRNQPQHF. The DNA of the CDR3 is TGTGCCAGCAGTTACAATCGCAATCAGCCCCAGCATTTT.